Shown below are 20 T cell receptor beta chains from a single sample sequenced in a study of T cell responses to AZD1222 COVID-19 vaccine. Sequencing was performed with immunoSEQ multiplex PCR; in TCRdb, only in-frame clones are kept and a portion is missing. Altogether more than 90,000 clones are present, about nine tenths being singletons, with the ten largest covering 1% to 1.5%. The sample consisted of peripheral blood, taken on day 0 of AZD1222 vaccination. These receptors were obtained from an adult in good health.

The genes are TRBV9 and TRBJ1-3, with TRBD1 matching over 7 bases. The CDR3 covers 16 residues. Trimming took 4 bases from V and 6 from J; bases not matched to a gene: 13. The germline V gene has CDR1 SGDLS and CDR2 YYNGEE. Written as DNA, the CDR3 is TGTGCCAGCAGCTCCCACCCAGGGGGTGGAGAAAACACCATATATTTT. Its translation: CASSSHPGGGENTIYF.

The chain links TRBV6-5 to TRBJ2-7, with no clear D. CDR1 and CDR2 (germline): MNHEY, SVGAGI. The length of the CDR3 is 14 residues. V lost 0 bases to trimming and J lost 3 bases, with 9 bases between them. CDR3 in DNA: TGTGCCAGCAGTTACTCGAGCAATTTCTACGAGCAGTACTTC. It yields the protein CASSYSSNFYEQYF.

This chain links TRBV10-3 with TRBJ2-1; 10 bases match TRBD2. Germline CDR1 reads ENHRY; CDR2 reads SYGVKD. The CDR3 has 14 residues. J lost 7 bases, V lost 6 bases, and 6 bases had no gene match. The CDR3 reads CAIRPAGGSNEQFF. For the CDR3, the DNA is TGTGCCATCAGGCCAGCGGGGGGGAGTAATGAGCAGTTCTTC.

The J gene is TRBJ2-2, the V gene TRBV6-8, with unresolved D. Germline CDR1 and CDR2: MNHGY and SAAAGT. The CDR3 is 18 residues long. V lost 6 bases and J 0 bases, leaving 20 bases between the germline ends. CDR3 in amino acids: CASRQRTAGTTNTGELFF. CDR3 coding DNA: TGTGCCAGCAGACAACGGACGGCCGGTACTACGAACACCGGGGAGCTGTTTTTT.

The chain combines TRBV7-9 with TRBJ2-7; D might be TRBD2 (5 bases). CDR3 length: 12 residues. Germline CDR1 and CDR2: SEHNR and FQNEAQ (reference sequence). V dropped 5 bases and J dropped 3 bases, with 8 bases sitting between them. CDR3 DNA: TGTGCCAGCAGCCACCGGGGCTACGAGCAGTACTTC. This sequence encodes CASSHRGYEQYF.

CDR3 sequence (DNA): TGTGCCAGCAGCTCTGAGACGGGGCGTATGACGATTAACTATGGCTACACCTTC. It yields the protein CASSSETGRMTINYGYTF. This chain links TRBV7-2 with TRBJ1-2; D may be TRBD1 (5 bases). With 4 bases removed from V and 1 base from J, the gap between germline ends came to 22 bases. Germline assignment: CDR1 SGHTA and CDR2 FQGNSA. There are 18 residues in the CDR3.

The chain uses TRBV7-2 and TRBJ2-1; 12 nucleotides line up with TRBD2. The germline CDR1 and CDR2 sequences are SGHTA and FQGNSA. The V gene end was trimmed by 6 bases and the J gene end by 4 bases; junction bases not matched to a gene: 7. CDR3 length: 16 amino acids. Here the CDR3 reads CASRLASGGAYNEQFF. CDR3 coding DNA: TGTGCCAGCAGACTGGCTAGCGGGGGGGCATACAATGAGCAGTTCTTC. Full variable domain (outside the CDR3, taken from reference TRBV7-2 and TRBJ2-1): GAGVSQSPSNKVTEKGKDVELRCDPISGHTALYWYRQSLGQGLEFLIYFQGNSAPDKSGLPSDRFSAERTGGSVSTLTIQRTQQEDSAVYLCASRLASGGAYNEQFFGPGTRLTVL.

This clone appeared a single time. The chain is built from TRBV29-1 and TRBJ2-2, with D tentatively TRBD2 (5 bases). The CDR3 extends over 12 amino acids. V lost 4 bases, J lost 6 bases, and 9 bases lay in between. Germline CDR1 is SQVTM and CDR2 is ANQGSEA. The CDR3 region is CSVGTFPGELFF. CDR3 in DNA: TGCAGCGTTGGGACTTTCCCCGGGGAGCTGTTTTTT.

The chain is built from TRBV5-1 and TRBJ1-1; no clear D. CDR1 and CDR2 from the germline V gene are SGHRS and YFSETQ. V lost 0 bases to trimming and J lost 1 base, with 13 bases between them. There are 16 residues in the CDR3. The CDR3 coding sequence is TGCGCCAGCAGCTTGGAGGCAGGAGATACGAACACTGAAGCTTTCTTT. It yields the protein CASSLEAGDTNTEAFF.

This chain links TRBV5-1 with TRBJ1-1; possible D gene TRBD1, 6 bases. The V end lost 4 bases, the J end lost 4 bases, and 14 bases lay between the germline ends. Germline values: CDR1 SGHRS, CDR2 YFSETQ. The CDR3 sequence is 14 residues long. The CDR3 sequence is CASSDRSDVTEAFF. In nucleotides, the CDR3 is TGCGCCAGCAGCGACAGGTCGGATGTCACTGAAGCTTTCTTT.

This chain connects TRBV28 to TRBJ2-7; the D is unclear. V was shortened by 5 bases and J by 4 bases, with 6 bases between the two germline ends. The V gene's germline CDR1 is MDHEN and CDR2 SYDVKM. This CDR3 is built from 11 residues. In DNA form, the CDR3 reads TGTGCCAGCAGTGCAGTATACGAGCAGTACTTC. Residues: CASSAVYEQYF.

The gene calls are TRBV5-4 and TRBJ2-7; 7 nucleotides match TRBD1. The trim removed 2 bases at V and 6 bases at J, leaving 8 bases unmatched. From germline, CDR1 is SGHNT and CDR2 YYREEE (reference sequence). This CDR3 is built from 14 residues. CDR3 sequence (DNA): TGTGCCAGCAGCTTAACAGGGGTACGACTCGAGCAGTACTTC. This sequence encodes CASSLTGVRLEQYF.

V and J are TRBV5-4 and TRBJ2-1; D not certain. This CDR3 comprises 17 residues. CDR1 and CDR2 from the germline V gene are SGHNT and YYREEE (reference sequence). Trimming shortened V by 4 bases and J by 0 bases, and 17 bases separated the two germline ends. The CDR3 region has the DNA TGTGCCAGCAGCCCCACCCCTCAGCATAGCTCCTACAATGAGCAGTTCTTC. This codes for CASSPTPQHSSYNEQFF.

This chain connects TRBV2 to TRBJ2-1, with D uncertain. CDR3 length: 13 residues. Germline V gene data show CDR1 as SNHLY and CDR2 as FYNNEI. Trimming stripped 10 bases from V and 9 bases from J, with 19 bases between. Here the CDR3 DNA reads TGTGCCACCTCTGGTGGTATTCTTGGTGAGCAGTTCTTC. This sequence encodes CATSGGILGEQFF.

J is TRBJ2-7 and V is TRBV7-8; no clear D. The CDR3 sequence is 14 residues long. Trimming took 5 bases from V and 6 from J, leaving 17 bases between them. The germline V gene has CDR1 SGHVS and CDR2 FQNEAQ. The CDR3 spells CASSPILGGSEQYF. The CDR3 nucleotides are TGTGCCAGCAGCCCGATACTTGGCGGAAGCGAGCAGTACTTC.

Details on this clone: One end of the junction does not line up with germline, which may come from a read error. The V gene is TRBV15, the J gene TRBJ1-5; D not certain. Germline CDR1 is LNHNV and CDR2 is YYDKDF (reference sequence). The CDR3 totals 13 residues. As DNA, the CDR3 is TGTGCCACCACACCTCGCCCGGCTCCCTGGAGGTATTTT. This sequence encodes CATTPRPAPWRYF.

The chain has TRBV27 and TRBJ2-3; D is possibly TRBD2 (7 bases). This CDR3 spans 14 amino acids. The V gene lost 4 bases and the J gene lost 6 bases, with 14 bases spanning the gap. The V gene's germline CDR1 is MNHEY and CDR2 SMNVEV (reference sequence). The CDR3 reads CASSSLEGGDTQYF. The CDR3 DNA reads TGTGCCAGCAGTTCTTTGGAGGGGGGGGATACGCAGTATTTT.

For this clone: This sample also contains other DNA sequences that code for the same CDR3. The chain uses TRBV15 and TRBJ1-2; D may be TRBD1 (5 bases). Germline V gene data show CDR1 as LNHNV and CDR2 as YYDKDF (reference sequence). The CDR3 runs to 12 residues. With 5 bases removed from V and 8 bases from J, the gap between germline ends came to 12 bases. Here the CDR3 DNA reads TGTGCCACCAGCGCGGGCGGGGACGGCTACACCTTC. The encoded protein is CATSAGGDGYTF.

V usage is TRBV4-1 and J usage is TRBJ2-5; 12 nucleotides agree with TRBD2. CDR3 length equals 16 residues. V lost 5 bases and J lost 4; bases outside the gene matches: 8. CDR1 and CDR2 (germline): MGHRA, YSYEKL. The CDR3 reads CASSISSGGARETQYF. The CDR3 DNA sequence: TGCGCCAGCAGCATTTCTAGCGGGGGGGCCCGAGAGACCCAGTACTTC.

This chain's CDR3 is CASSIGQGNEKLFF. The CDR3 region has the DNA TGTGCCAGCAGCATTGGACAGGGAAATGAAAAACTGTTTTTT. The gene calls are TRBV7-7 and TRBJ1-4; 8 bases are shared with TRBD1. CDR3 length: 14 residues. V lost 5 bases and J lost 5; bases outside the gene matches: 4. The germline V gene encodes CDR1 SSHAT and CDR2 FNYEAQ (reference sequence).